Below, 30 T cell receptor beta chains from the same sample are listed, as sequenced in a study of blood T cell repertoires in COVID-19. Produced via immunoSEQ multiplex PCR; TCRdb's table is partial and in-frame only. The sample consists of some 300,000 clones, around 89% of them appearing once. Sequences were obtained from peripheral blood. The receptor set was obtained from a woman between 50 and 59 years old with COVID-19, enrolled during active disease.

Only one count was recorded for this clone. This sample includes further DNA sequences coding for the same CDR3. The rearrangement links TRBV27 to TRBJ2-7, with a tentative D call TRBD1 (6 bases). CDR1 is MNHEY, CDR2 SMNVEV, per germline (reference sequence). The ends were cut back, 5 bases at V and 3 bases at J, with 11 bases in the middle. The CDR3 length is 13 residues. The CDR3 loop is CASSLGQSYEQYF. The CDR3 coding sequence is TGTGCCAGCAGTCTAGGACAGAGCTACGAGCAGTACTTC.

The chain carries TRBV10-3 and TRBJ2-3, with 10 bases aligning to TRBD2. The CDR3 length is 11 residues. Germline V gene lookup returns CDR1 ENHRY and CDR2 SYGVKD. CDR3 residues: CAAGGGDTQYF. The CDR3 nucleotides are TGTGCAGCGGGAGGGGGAGATACGCAGTATTTT.

On this clone: The same CDR3 can be traced to other DNA sequences in this sample. The J gene is TRBJ1-5, the V gene TRBV28; 7 nucleotides align to TRBD1. Germline V lookup: CDR1 MDHEN, CDR2 SYDVKM. J gave up 4 bases and V 3 bases, and 3 bases lay outside the gene matches. This CDR3 is built from 14 residues. This chain's CDR3 is CASSLTGTNQPQHF. For the CDR3, the DNA is TGTGCCAGCAGTTTGACAGGGACTAATCAGCCCCAGCATTTT. Looking up the rest from reference TRBV28 and TRBJ1-5 gives the full variable domain: DVKVTQSSRYLVKRTGEKVFLECVQDMDHENMFWYRQDPGLGLRLIYFSYDVKMKEKGDIPEGYSVSREKKERFSLILESASTNQTSMYLCASSLTGTNQPQHFGDGTRLSIL.

This sequence joins TRBV5-1 and TRBJ1-3, with TRBD1 identical over 7 bases. Germline-derived CDR1 and CDR2 are SGHRS and YFSETQ. The CDR3 contains 14 residues. V was pared by 5 bases and J by 4 bases, with 6 bases of the junction left unmatched. The CDR3 nucleotides are TGCGCCAGCAGAGTTCAGACAGGGGGAAACACCATATATTTT. Translation gives CASRVQTGGNTIYF.

This sequence joins TRBV19 and TRBJ2-7; 7 positions agree with TRBD1. CDR1 LNHDA and CDR2 SQIVND come from the germline V gene (reference sequence). CDR3 length: 16 amino acids. The junction had 8 bases not matched to a gene; V was cut back by 2 bases and J by 1 base. In DNA form, the CDR3 reads TGTGCCAGTAGTATAAAAGTGAGGGGGCGATCCTACGAGCAGTACTTC. It yields the protein CASSIKVRGRSYEQYF.

This clone was found a few times. The CDR3 coding sequence is TGTGCCAGCAGCTCCGTCAGCGGTTCCTACGAGCAGTACTTC. Translating it yields CASSSVSGSYEQYF. This sequence joins TRBV5-6 and TRBJ2-7; D possibly corresponds to TRBD2 (5 bases). Germline assignment: CDR1 SGHDT and CDR2 YYEEEE. The V end was cut by 3 bases, the J end by 1 base, with 11 bases between. CDR3 length: 14 amino acids.

The chain employs TRBV29-1 and TRBJ1-1; 10 bases line up with TRBD1. The junction had 3 bases not matched to a gene; V was cut back by 5 bases and J by 3 bases. The CDR3 spans 13 residues. CDR1 and CDR2 from the germline V gene are SQVTM and ANQGSEA. CDR3 in amino acids: CSVRTGGYTEAFF. DNA of the CDR3: TGCAGCGTTAGGACAGGGGGGTACACTGAAGCTTTCTTT.

The V gene is TRBV25-1, the J gene TRBJ2-7, with D possibly TRBD1 on 5 matching bases. CDR1 is MGHDK and CDR2 is SYGVNS in the germline V gene. The CDR3 has 14 residues. V was shortened by 3 bases and J by 1 base, with 10 bases between the two germline ends. The DNA for the CDR3 is TGTGCCAGCAGTGACGGGCAGGGTTCCTACGAGCAGTACTTC. Protein product: CASSDGQGSYEQYF.

The chain links TRBV5-6 to TRBJ2-4, with 7 bases fitting TRBD1. The germline gives CDR1 SGHDT, CDR2 YYEEEE. The CDR3 has 14 residues. V dropped 1 base and J dropped 7; count of bases not matched to a gene: 5. CDR3 nucleotides: TGTGCCAGCAGCTTGTGGCAGGGGGTTAACATTCAGTACTTC. Translation gives CASSLWQGVNIQYF.

The chain recombines TRBV11-2 with TRBJ2-7, with TRBD2 identical over 7 bases. This CDR3 contains 15 residues. Germline trimming cut 3 bases from V and 5 bases from J; bases unmatched to any gene: 10. Germline V gives CDR1 SGHAT, CDR2 FQNNGV. CDR3 DNA sequence: TGTGCCAGCAGCTTGGGCGGGAGAACCTTCCACGAGCAGTACTTC. Translated, it gives CASSLGGRTFHEQYF.

The CDR3, as DNA: TGTGCCAGCAGCGTAGGACAGGGGGCCGGGGAGACCCAGTACTTC. It translates to CASSVGQGAGETQYF. The chain is built from TRBV9 and TRBJ2-5, with 10 bases that match TRBD1. In germline, CDR1 is SGDLS, CDR2 YYNGEE. The CDR3 is made up of 15 amino acids. The V gene end was trimmed by 0 bases and the J gene end by 5 bases; junction bases not matched to a gene: 4.

The V call is TRBV18, the J call TRBJ1-3; a weak D match, TRBD1 (6 bases). Germline CDR1 reads KGHSH; CDR2 reads LQKENI. Trimming took 3 bases from V and 0 from J, leaving 12 bases between them. The CDR3 spans 16 residues. The chain's CDR3 is CASSPLRGSSGNTIYF. DNA of the CDR3: TGTGCCAGCTCACCCCTAAGGGGGTCCTCTGGAAACACCATATATTTT.

V and J are TRBV4-3 and TRBJ2-3; 10 bases line up with TRBD2. Germline V gene lookup returns CDR1 LGHNA and CDR2 YSLEER. The trim removed 3 bases at V and 3 bases at J, leaving 6 bases unmatched. The CDR3 loop spans 16 amino acids. The CDR3 DNA reads TGCGCCAGCAGCCAGGGGAGCGGGAGGGGGACAGATACGCAGTATTTT. The encoded protein is CASSQGSGRGTDTQYF.

The chain has TRBV27 and TRBJ2-7, with TRBD1 matching 7 bases. With V trimmed by 5 bases and J by 2 bases, 9 bases remained unmatched. Per the germline V gene, CDR1 is MNHEY and CDR2 is SMNVEV (reference sequence). The length of the CDR3 is 15 residues. The CDR3 bases are TGTGCCAGCAGTCCTACCGGGACAGCGCCCTACGAGCAGTACTTC. The encoded protein is CASSPTGTAPYEQYF.

This clone has only one observation. V usage is TRBV5-1 and J usage is TRBJ2-3, with TRBD1 matching 7 bases. The CDR3 covers 15 residues. Germline V gene sequence: CDR1 SGHRS, CDR2 YFSETQ. V trimming: 3 bases; J trimming: 2 bases; junction bases outside the gene matches: 6. CDR3: CASSSHTGATDTQYF. In DNA, the CDR3 is TGCGCCAGCAGCTCTCATACAGGGGCCACAGATACGCAGTATTTT.

This clone was detected only once. This sequence joins TRBV7-3 and TRBJ2-1, with 9 positions matching TRBD2. Looked up from germline, CDR1 is SGHTA and CDR2 is FQGTGA. CDR3 length equals 15 residues. V shed 1 base and J 2 bases; nucleotides not matched to a gene: 0. The CDR3 reads CASSLIAGAYNEQFF. For the CDR3, the DNA is TGTGCCAGCAGCTTAATAGCGGGAGCCTACAATGAGCAGTTCTTC.

Concerning this clone: Other DNA sequences in the same sample also yield this CDR3. In DNA form, the CDR3 reads TGTGCCAGCTCACCACAAAGGGGGGAGACCCAGTACTTC. Protein product: CASSPQRGETQYF. The V call is TRBV18, the J call TRBJ2-5; D might be TRBD1 (6 bases). Germline lookup yields CDR1 KGHSH and CDR2 LQKENI. This CDR3 comprises 13 residues. V was pared by 1 base and J by 5 bases, with 8 bases between. Complete variable domain (other parts from reference TRBV18 and TRBJ2-5): NAGVMQNPRHLVRRRGQEARLRCSPMKGHSHVYWYRQLPEEGLKFMVYLQKENIIDESGMPKERFSAEFPKEGPSILRIQQVVRGDSAAYFCASSPQRGETQYFGPGTRLLVL.

The chain is built from TRBV6-1 and TRBJ2-7; D is uncertain. The CDR3 sequence is 20 residues long. Per germline, CDR1 MNHNS and CDR2 SASEGT. V lost 3 bases and J lost 2, with 29 bases in between. CDR3 nucleotide sequence: TGTGCCAGCAGTGATAATCGGTTAACTCTTGGTCGTCTGAGAACCTACGAGCAGTACTTC. Residues: CASSDNRLTLGRLRTYEQYF.

This sequence joins TRBV4-1 and TRBJ2-3, with 7 bases aligning to TRBD2. The CDR3 consists of 15 residues. The germline gives CDR1 MGHRA, CDR2 YSYEKL. V lost 2 bases to trimming and J lost 0 bases; unmatched junction nucleotides: 2. The DNA for the CDR3 is TGCGCCAGCAGCCAACTAGCGGTCAGCACAGATACGCAGTATTTT. This sequence encodes CASSQLAVSTDTQYF.

The chain recombines TRBV10-3 with TRBJ2-3; 14 positions match TRBD2. Germline loops: CDR1 ENHRY, CDR2 SYGVKD. J was trimmed by 2 bases and V by 6 bases; bases with no gene match: 10. The CDR3 is 18 residues long. CDR3 loop: CAIRGATSGREDTDTQYF. DNA for the CDR3: TGTGCCATCAGAGGGGCGACTAGCGGGAGGGAGGACACAGATACGCAGTATTTT.

J is TRBJ1-6 and V is TRBV18; weak D call: TRBD1 (5 bases). Germline lookup yields CDR1 KGHSH and CDR2 LQKENI. The CDR3 covers 13 residues. Trimming removed 0 bases at V and 9 bases at J, with 6 bases between. The CDR3, as DNA: TGTGCCAGCTCACCACCGGGGGGTTCACCCCTCCACTTT. Protein sequence: CASSPPGGSPLHF.

The V gene is TRBV12-5, the J gene TRBJ2-2, with TRBD2 as a possible D gene (5 bases). V was cut by 1 base and J by 3 bases, with 9 bases left in between. This CDR3 region has 15 residues. The germline V gene encodes CDR1 LGHNT and CDR2 FRNRAP. CDR3 nucleotides: TGTGCTAGTGGTTTGGCGGGAAAATACACCGGGGAGCTGTTTTTT. Amino acids: CASGLAGKYTGELFF.

The table lists this clone with a few counts. The chain combines TRBV19 with TRBJ2-7; TRBD1 aligns across 7 bases. Losses at the gene ends were 1 base for V and 2 bases for J; bases not matched to a gene: 5. The CDR3 is made up of 15 amino acids. CDR1 LNHDA and CDR2 SQIVND come from the germline V gene (reference sequence). CDR3 protein: CASSIAGGRTYEQYF. The CDR3 DNA is TGTGCCAGTAGTATAGCAGGGGGTAGGACCTACGAGCAGTACTTC.

V and J are TRBV21-1 and TRBJ2-5; the table assigns TRBD2, which was not confirmed against the DNA. TRBV21-1 is recorded as a pseudogene. The CDR3 length is 17 residues. CDR3 sequence: CASSTVPGLAAQETQYF. For the CDR3, the DNA is TGTGCCAGCAGCACGGTACCGGGACTAGCGGCTCAAGAGACCCAGTACTTC.

The chain has TRBV6-2 or TRBV6-3 and TRBJ1-4, with D uncertain. Trimming stripped 5 bases from V and 1 base from J, with 8 bases between. The CDR3 runs to 14 residues. Germline CDR1 is MNHEY and CDR2 is SVGEGT. The CDR3 region has the DNA TGTGCCAGCAGTCCCGGCGGAACTAATGAAAAACTGTTTTTT. It encodes CASSPGGTNEKLFF.

This rearrangement joins TRBV18 to TRBJ2-5; D is perhaps TRBD2 (5 bases). The CDR3 covers 15 residues. Trimming pared 4 bases from V and 2 bases from J, leaving 14 bases between. Germline V gene sequence: CDR1 KGHSH, CDR2 LQKENI. The DNA of the CDR3 is TGTGCCAGCTCACTGAACCCGGGAAATCAAGAGACCCAGTACTTC. Amino acid sequence: CASSLNPGNQETQYF.

The chain couples TRBV29-1 to TRBJ2-7, with 9 nucleotides matching TRBD2. Unmatched junction bases numbered 7, after V lost 5 bases and J lost 5 bases. CDR3 length: 13 amino acids. Germline V gene sequence: CDR1 SQVTM, CDR2 ANQGSEA. For the CDR3, the DNA is TGCAGCGTTATCGGGACTAGCACAAACGAGCAGTACTTC. It translates to CSVIGTSTNEQYF.

This chain links TRBV20-1 with TRBJ2-7; TRBD1 might be the D (5 bases). The CDR3 runs to 11 residues. From germline, CDR1 is DFQATT and CDR2 SNEGSKA (reference sequence). Trimming stripped 6 bases from V and 6 bases from J, with 12 bases between. Here the CDR3 DNA reads TGCAGTGCAATAGGGGATCTCGAGCAGTACTTC. Translated, it gives CSAIGDLEQYF.

This chain links TRBV5-4 with TRBJ2-1; possibly TRBD2 for D (5 bases). The germline V gene encodes CDR1 SGHNT and CDR2 YYREEE (reference sequence). The CDR3 has 15 amino acids. V lost 0 bases and J 2 bases, leaving 9 bases between the germline ends. The CDR3 DNA reads TGTGCCAGCAGCTTGGTAGCGACCGCCTACAATGAGCAGTTCTTC. Its protein product is CASSLVATAYNEQFF.

This clone was counted between two and nine times. The chain uses TRBV14 and TRBJ1-6; tentatively, D is TRBD1 (5 bases). CDR1 is SGHDN, CDR2 FVKESK, per germline. Trimming took off 1 base at V and 5 bases at J, with 9 bases between the two ends. The CDR3 is 15 amino acids. CDR3 sequence (DNA): TGTGCCAGCAGCCAAGCGGGGGGTAATAATTCACCCCTCCACTTT. Translated, it gives CASSQAGGNNSPLHF.